The 28 T cell receptor beta chains given below trace back to one sample, sequenced in a study of blood T cell repertoires in COVID-19. TCRdb keeps only in-frame clones here, not all; method: immunoSEQ multiplex PCR. The sample gives fewer than 200,000 clones, around 84% of which show up once; roughly 8% is in the top ten. Specimen: peripheral blood. These receptors were obtained from a woman aged 60-75 years with COVID-19, enrolled during active disease.

The V and J genes are TRBV2 and TRBJ1-1; no definite D call. Trimming left V 6 bases short and J 0 bases short, with 11 bases between. Germline CDR1 SNHLY, CDR2 FYNNEI. This CDR3 has 14 residues. The CDR3 spells CASRWTEMNTEAFF. The DNA of the CDR3 is TGTGCCAGCAGGTGGACTGAGATGAACACTGAAGCTTTCTTT.

V usage is TRBV9 and J usage is TRBJ2-1; maybe TRBD2 (5 bases). This CDR3 has 14 amino acids. The V end lost 0 bases, the J end lost 7 bases, and 11 bases lay between the germline ends. Germline V lookup: CDR1 SGDLS, CDR2 YYNGEE. The chain's CDR3 is CASSVGLSLNEQFF. CDR3 coding DNA: TGTGCCAGCAGCGTAGGACTAAGTTTGAATGAGCAGTTCTTC.

This chain connects TRBV10-2 to TRBJ2-7, with TRBD1 matching 7 bases. Germline CDR1 is WSHSY and CDR2 is SAAADI. V lost 6 bases to trimming and J lost 1 base; unmatched junction nucleotides: 6. There are 14 residues in the CDR3. This CDR3 is CASRGRQGSYEQYF. CDR3 bases: TGCGCCAGCAGAGGGAGACAGGGTTCCTACGAGCAGTACTTC.

The V and J genes are TRBV11-1 and TRBJ1-1, with D possibly matching TRBD1 (6 bases). Trimming pared 3 bases from V and 2 bases from J, leaving 13 bases between. The CDR3 sequence is 15 residues long. CDR1 SGHAT and CDR2 FQDESV come from the germline V gene (reference sequence). The CDR3 nucleotides are TGTGCCAGCAGCTTCAATGACAGGTTCAACACTGAAGCTTTCTTT. Translating gives CASSFNDRFNTEAFF.

The rearrangement joins TRBV5-1 to TRBJ2-7; maybe TRBD1 (6 bases). The germline V gene has CDR1 SGHRS and CDR2 YFSETQ. The CDR3 has 13 amino acids. Between the trimmed V and J ends, which lost 0 bases and 11 bases, there was a span of 15 bases. The CDR3 here is CASSLVVGQLKYF. DNA for the CDR3: TGCGCCAGCAGCTTGGTCGTAGGACAGTTGAAGTACTTC.

V and J are TRBV11-2 and TRBJ1-6, with D possibly matching TRBD1 (5 bases). Germline V gene lookup returns CDR1 SGHAT and CDR2 FQNNGV. Trimming took 5 bases from V and 9 from J, leaving 17 bases between them. The CDR3 runs to 15 residues. The CDR3 bases are TGTGCCAGCAGCCCCCAGGGAACGGGTAGTTCACCCCTCCACTTT. Translating gives CASSPQGTGSSPLHF. The full variable domain, with the rest looked up from reference TRBV11-2 and TRBJ1-6, is EAGVAQSPRYKIIEKRQSVAFWCNPISGHATLYWYQQILGQGPKLLIQFQNNGVVDDSQLPKDRFSAERLKGVDSTLKIQPAKLEDSAVYLCASSPQGTGSSPLHFGNGTRLTVT.

The rearrangement uses TRBV6-5 and TRBJ1-1; perhaps TRBD1 as D (5 bases). Per the germline V gene, CDR1 is MNHEY and CDR2 is SVGAGI. The CDR3 is made up of 14 amino acids. Trimming shortened V by 2 bases and J by 7 bases, and 14 bases separated the two germline ends. The CDR3: CASSYEQAAVEAFF. CDR3 nucleotide sequence: TGTGCCAGCAGTTACGAACAGGCAGCAGTTGAAGCTTTCTTT.

The chain uses TRBV5-1 and TRBJ1-5; 7 bases match TRBD1. With 4 bases clipped from V and 3 bases from J, the junction kept 4 bases outside the gene matches. The length of the CDR3 is 14 residues. Germline V gene sequence: CDR1 SGHRS, CDR2 YFSETQ. The CDR3 sequence: CASSLGTDNQPQHF. The DNA for the CDR3 is TGCGCCAGCAGCCTTGGGACAGACAATCAGCCCCAGCATTTT.

This chain uses TRBV6-5 with TRBJ2-1; possibly TRBD2 for D (6 bases). This CDR3 has 12 residues. The germline gives CDR1 MNHEY, CDR2 SVGAGI. The V end lost 6 bases, the J end lost 8 bases, and 11 bases lay between the germline ends. CDR3 bases: TGTGCCAGCAGAACGGTAGCGGATGAGCAGTTCTTC. Protein: CASRTVADEQFF.

This chain joins TRBV19 and TRBJ1-1; no reliable D call. V lost 3 bases, J lost 1 base, and 12 bases lay in between. The germline gives CDR1 LNHDA, CDR2 SQIVND (reference sequence). The CDR3 spans 15 residues. Here the CDR3 DNA reads TGTGCCAGTAGTATTTACAGAACCTCGAACACTGAAGCTTTCTTT. Translating it yields CASSIYRTSNTEAFF.

The chain joins TRBV19 to TRBJ1-1, with TRBD1 as a possible D gene (5 bases). Deletions cut 2 bases from V and 6 bases from J, with 7 bases between. The CDR3 contains 12 residues. Germline V lookup: CDR1 LNHDA, CDR2 SQIVND (reference sequence). Here the CDR3 reads CASSITGAEAFF. CDR3 sequence (DNA): TGTGCCAGTAGTATAACGGGGGCTGAAGCTTTCTTT.

This chain links TRBV10-3 with TRBJ1-2; 9 nucleotides line up with TRBD1. V dropped 10 bases and J dropped 5; count of bases not matched to a gene: 8. CDR3 length: 13 amino acids. CDR1 and CDR2 from the germline V gene are ENHRY and SYGVKD. This chain's CDR3 is CATSGQGQYGYTF. CDR3 sequence (DNA): TGTGCCACCTCGGGACAGGGCCAGTATGGCTACACCTTC.

The rearrangement links TRBV7-9 to TRBJ2-3; TRBD1 might be the D (7 bases). Looked up from germline, CDR1 is SEHNR and CDR2 is FQNEAQ (reference sequence). The V and J ends lost 5 bases and 2 bases respectively, with 14 bases between them. This CDR3 contains 15 residues. CDR3 DNA: TGTGCCAGCAGCAGGAGGGACAGCGACACAGATACGCAGTATTTT. Translation gives CASSRRDSDTDTQYF.

V and J are TRBV30 and TRBJ2-1, with 7 bases lining up with TRBD2. Trimming removed 6 bases from V and 5 bases from J; junction bases left unmatched: 7. The CDR3 has 13 residues. Germline V gene data show CDR1 as GTSNPN and CDR2 as SVGIG (reference sequence). The CDR3 nucleotides read TGTGCCTGCTGGGCGGGAGTTAACAATGAGCAGTTCTTC. This codes for CACWAGVNNEQFF.

V is TRBV19 and J is TRBJ1-1; no clear D. Germline lookup yields CDR1 LNHDA and CDR2 SQIVND (reference sequence). There are 15 residues in the CDR3. Trimming pared 4 bases from V and 2 bases from J, leaving 14 bases between. For the CDR3, the DNA is TGTGCCAGTAGTACCGGACTATTTACAAACACTGAAGCTTTCTTT. Its protein is CASSTGLFTNTEAFF.

This chain uses TRBV25-1 with TRBJ2-3, with D maybe TRBD1 (5 bases). This CDR3 has 17 amino acids. Per the germline V gene, CDR1 is MGHDK and CDR2 is SYGVNS. Trimming removed 4 bases from V and 4 bases from J, with 21 bases in between. The CDR3 loop reads CASSAPTPGLGADTQYF. The CDR3 DNA is TGTGCCAGCAGTGCGCCTACTCCGGGCCTAGGGGCAGATACGCAGTATTTT.

The chain uses TRBV13 and TRBJ1-1, with 9 bases identical to TRBD1. Germline V lookup: CDR1 PRHDT, CDR2 FYEKMQ (reference sequence). CDR3 size: 16 residues. The V and J ends lost 4 bases and 4 bases, in that order; junction bases with no gene match: 10. CDR3 coding DNA: TGTGCCAGCAGCTCGAGGACAGGGGTTTTAGTCACTGAAGCTTTCTTT. This sequence encodes CASSSRTGVLVTEAFF.

The gene calls are TRBV10-2 and TRBJ1-1; 9 positions agree with TRBD1. Germline trimming cut 6 bases from V and 1 base from J; bases unmatched to any gene: 6. The length of the CDR3 is 15 residues. From germline, CDR1 is WSHSY and CDR2 SAAADI. The CDR3 bases are TGCGCCAGCAGAGTCTGGACAGGGGAGAACACTGAAGCTTTCTTT. This translates into CASRVWTGENTEAFF.

This sequence joins TRBV14 and TRBJ1-1; the match to TRBD1 covers 8 bases. The CDR3 is 16 residues long. CDR1 and CDR2 from the germline V gene are SGHDN and FVKESK. V shed 4 bases, J shed 0 bases, and the junction held 7 bases outside the gene matches. The CDR3 region is CASSRLGQAMNTEAFF. DNA for the CDR3: TGTGCCAGCAGCCGATTGGGACAGGCGATGAACACTGAAGCTTTCTTT. Together with reference TRBV14 and TRBJ1-1, the CDR3 gives the full variable domain: EAGVTQFPSHSVIEKGQTVTLRCDPISGHDNLYWYRRVMGKEIKFLLHFVKESKQDESGMPNNRFLAERTGGTYSTLKVQPAELEDSGVYFCASSRLGQAMNTEAFFGQGTRLTVV.

This clone was recorded once. The chain combines TRBV4-1 with TRBJ2-7, with TRBD1 matching over 7 bases. V lost 4 bases and J lost 0; bases outside the gene matches: 9. The CDR3 loop spans 16 amino acids. Germline V gene data show CDR1 as MGHRA and CDR2 as YSYEKL. The CDR3 DNA sequence: TGCGCCAGCAGCCTTAACCCAAGGACAGGCTCCTACGAGCAGTACTTC. Amino acids: CASSLNPRTGSYEQYF.

The CDR3 protein is CASSQSPGQAPYNEQFF. The CDR3 DNA sequence: TGCGCCAGCAGTCAATCGCCTGGACAGGCTCCCTACAATGAGCAGTTCTTC. This sequence joins TRBV23-1 and TRBJ2-1; 7 nucleotides align to TRBD1. TRBV23-1 is assigned to the ORF class and has an uncertain function. The CDR3 spans 17 residues. Germline trimming cut 0 bases from V and 2 bases from J; bases unmatched to any gene: 7.

This chain uses TRBV10-3 with TRBJ1-4, with 7 bases identical to TRBD1. Germline CDR1 is ENHRY and CDR2 is SYGVKD. This CDR3 spans 15 amino acids. V lost 6 bases to trimming and J lost 0 bases; unmatched junction nucleotides: 4. CDR3 residues: CAIRDRDATNEKLFF. CDR3 coding DNA: TGTGCCATCAGAGACAGGGACGCAACTAATGAAAAACTGTTTTTT.

The CDR3 loop is CASRTGVWNEQFF. As DNA, the CDR3 is TGTGCCAGCAGAACCGGAGTATGGAATGAGCAGTTCTTC. This chain joins TRBV2 and TRBJ2-1; unclear D gene. The germline gives CDR1 SNHLY, CDR2 FYNNEI. The CDR3 is 13 amino acids. V dropped 6 bases and J dropped 7 bases, with 13 bases sitting between them.

The chain employs TRBV9 and TRBJ1-6; possible D gene TRBD1, 6 bases. Trimming cost V 1 base and J 1 base, with 18 bases left between them. Germline lookup yields CDR1 SGDLS and CDR2 YYNGEE. This CDR3 contains 19 residues. The CDR3, as DNA: TGTGCCAGCAGCGTAAGCCCCGTGGGGGGGCAATCCTATAATTCACCCCTCCACTTT. It specifies CASSVSPVGGQSYNSPLHF.

The genes are TRBV25-1 and TRBJ2-3, with D uncertain. The CDR3 has 12 amino acids. Germline loops: CDR1 MGHDK, CDR2 SYGVNS. The V and J ends lost 4 bases and 2 bases respectively, with 4 bases between them. CDR3 residues: CASSGLTDTQYF. The CDR3 bases are TGTGCCAGCAGTGGACTCACAGATACGCAGTATTTT.

This rearrangement joins TRBV6-1 to TRBJ2-3; 9 bases map to TRBD2. The CDR3 has 15 amino acids. The V segment lost 3 bases and the J segment 4 bases; nucleotides outside the gene matches: 5. Germline V CDR1 and CDR2: MNHNS, SASEGT. The CDR3 DNA follows: TGTGCCAGCAGTGACGGCGGGGGGGCTTCAGATACGCAGTATTTT. Translating gives CASSDGGGASDTQYF.

The gene calls are TRBV6-6 and TRBJ1-4; weak D call: TRBD1 (6 bases). The CDR3 covers 14 residues. The germline CDR1 and CDR2 sequences are MNHNY and SVGAGI (reference sequence). The germline V and J ends were trimmed by 8 bases and 2 bases, with 12 bases remaining between them. The CDR3 nucleotides are TGTGCCAGCTGCCGGGGGGCCACTAATGAAAAACTGTTTTTT. This codes for CASCRGATNEKLFF.

The chain links TRBV7-2 to TRBJ1-5, with D possibly TRBD1 on 5 matching bases. The CDR3 is made up of 15 amino acids. Trimming cost V 5 bases and J 3 bases, with 14 bases left between them. The germline CDR1 and CDR2 sequences are SGHTA and FQGNSA. CDR3 bases: TGTGCCAGCAGCCCTAGGGCAGGGTCCAATCAGCCCCAGCATTTT. Its translation is CASSPRAGSNQPQHF.